Below are 21 T cell receptor beta chains sequenced from a single sample in a study of T cell responses to AZD1222 COVID-19 vaccine. Repertoires were generated with immunoSEQ multiplex PCR, while TCRdb's copy carries only in-frame clones and drops some. The sample records about 150,000 clones, 90% being singletons. Material: peripheral blood, obtained 28 days after the second AZD1222 dose. The origin of the receptors is an adult who received the AZD1222 COVID-19 vaccine.

This chain links TRBV10-3 with TRBJ1-2; 7 bases are a match to TRBD1. V dropped 7 bases and J dropped 8; count of bases not matched to a gene: 16. This CDR3 comprises 15 residues. CDR1 is ENHRY and CDR2 is SYGVKD in the germline V gene. The CDR3 bases are TGTGCCATCACCTCCCAGGGGGTACCCGGTAAAGGCTACACCTTC. This translates into CAITSQGVPGKGYTF.

The V and J genes are TRBV2 and TRBJ2-7, with 7 bases lining up with TRBD2. Germline CDR1 reads SNHLY; CDR2 reads FYNNEI. Trimming took 8 bases from V and 2 from J; bases not matched to a gene: 6. CDR3 size: 13 residues. CDR3 protein: CASVAGDTYEQYF. The CDR3 coding sequence is TGTGCCAGCGTCGCGGGAGATACCTACGAGCAGTACTTC.

The CDR3 is CASSQSRGAANYGYTF. CDR3 in DNA: TGCGCCAGCAGCCAGAGTAGGGGTGCCGCTAACTATGGCTACACCTTC. The chain uses TRBV4-1 and TRBJ1-2; TRBD1 might be the D (5 bases). Trimming cost V 3 bases and J 0 bases, with 14 bases left between them. The CDR3 has 16 amino acids. Per germline, CDR1 MGHRA and CDR2 YSYEKL.

The chain combines TRBV2 with TRBJ1-5, with 7 bases identical to TRBD1. The CDR3 is 16 residues long. Germline CDR1 SNHLY, CDR2 FYNNEI. V trimming: 1 base; J trimming: 0 bases; junction bases outside the gene matches: 3. The CDR3 DNA sequence: TGTGCCAGCAGTGAAGTGGCAGGGGGTAGCAATCAGCCCCAGCATTTT. Translating it yields CASSEVAGGSNQPQHF.

The chain carries TRBV7-7 and TRBJ2-1; 8 positions match TRBD1. Trimming cost V 5 bases and J 5 bases; bases outside gene matches: 8. Germline CDR1 is SSHAT and CDR2 is FNYEAQ (reference sequence). The CDR3 runs 15 residues. The CDR3 DNA is TGTGCCAGCAGCCTCGGACAGGGAAGGGACAATGAGCAGTTCTTC. It codes for CASSLGQGRDNEQFF.

This chain uses TRBV12-5 with TRBJ1-5; the D is unclear. Between the trimmed V and J ends, which lost 5 bases and 4 bases, there was a span of 6 bases. The CDR3 spans 12 residues. Germline assignment: CDR1 LGHNT and CDR2 FRNRAP. The CDR3 loop is CASGPQNQPQHF. Here the CDR3 DNA reads TGTGCTAGTGGTCCCCAGAATCAGCCCCAGCATTTT.

This sequence joins TRBV18 and TRBJ2-5; D not resolved. Germline lookup yields CDR1 KGHSH and CDR2 LQKENI. The length of the CDR3 is 14 residues. The ends were cut back, 2 bases at V and 6 bases at J, with 13 bases in the middle. The CDR3 spells CASSPGPIDQTQYF. The CDR3 DNA reads as TGTGCCAGCTCACCAGGACCGATTGACCAGACCCAGTACTTC.

The chain has TRBV5-6 and TRBJ1-2; the D gene is possibly TRBD1 (6 bases). Germline V gene data show CDR1 as SGHDT and CDR2 as YYEEEE. The CDR3 totals 16 residues. V dropped 0 bases and J dropped 2 bases, with 14 bases sitting between them. The CDR3, as DNA: TGTGCCAGCAGCTTGGCTGGGGGGGCGCAAAACTATGGCTACACCTTC. This gives the protein CASSLAGGAQNYGYTF. Supplemented by reference TRBV5-6 and TRBJ1-2, the full variable domain reads DAGVTQSPTHLIKTRGQQVTLRCSPKSGHDTVSWYQQALGQGPQFIFQYYEEEERQRGNFPDRFSGHQFPNYSSELNVNALLLGDSALYLCASSLAGGAQNYGYTFGSGTRLTVV.

This clone has a handful of counts. The chain employs TRBV6-1 and TRBJ2-5, with 7 bases fitting TRBD2. The CDR3 loop spans 15 amino acids. The germline gives CDR1 MNHNS, CDR2 SASEGT. With V trimmed by 1 base and J by 0 bases, 2 bases remained unmatched. The CDR3 sequence is CASSEVSGNQETQYF. In DNA, the CDR3 is TGTGCCAGCAGTGAAGTCAGCGGGAACCAAGAGACCCAGTACTTC.

The chain is built from TRBV10-3 and TRBJ2-1; TRBD2 aligns across 9 bases. The CDR3 consists of 16 residues. J lost 6 bases, V lost 6 bases, and 12 bases had no gene match. Germline V gene data show CDR1 as ENHRY and CDR2 as SYGVKD. CDR3 nucleotide sequence: TGTGCCATCAGGCGTAGCGGGGGAGGGTTTGGCAATGAGCAGTTCTTC. Encoded protein: CAIRRSGGGFGNEQFF.

The CDR3 region is CASSFHPLGRIPNQPQHF. CDR3 DNA: TGTGCCAGCAGCTTCCACCCCCTGGGTCGAATCCCTAATCAGCCCCAGCATTTT. The chain carries TRBV7-2 and TRBJ1-5; D uncertain. Germline CDR1 SGHTA, CDR2 FQGNSA. With 3 bases removed from V and 4 bases from J, the gap between germline ends came to 22 bases. The CDR3 runs to 18 residues.

The V and J genes are TRBV7-9 and TRBJ1-1, with D tentatively TRBD1 (6 bases). The CDR3 contains 15 residues. V was clipped by 4 bases and J by 2 bases, with 14 bases between them. CDR1 and CDR2 from the germline V gene are SEHNR and FQNEAQ (reference sequence). DNA of the CDR3: TGTGCCAGCAGCTCTGAGGGACAAGGAAACACTGAAGCTTTCTTT. As protein: CASSSEGQGNTEAFF.

The chain links TRBV6-5 to TRBJ2-5; D gene uncertain. Germline CDR1 reads MNHEY; CDR2 reads SVGAGI. Between the trimmed V and J ends, which lost 6 bases and 5 bases, there was a span of 4 bases. The CDR3 has 10 amino acids. CDR3 in DNA: TGTGCCAGCAGCCTGGAGACCCAGTACTTC. As protein: CASSLETQYF.

This chain joins TRBV5-5 and TRBJ2-1, with D unclear. CDR1 and CDR2 (germline): SGHKS, YYEKEE (reference sequence). V was trimmed by 0 bases and J by 6 bases, leaving 7 bases between them. The CDR3 is 13 amino acids. CDR3 region: CASSLDVSNEQFF. DNA for the CDR3: TGTGCCAGCAGCTTGGATGTTAGCAATGAGCAGTTCTTC.

V is TRBV10-3 and J is TRBJ2-3, with 15 bases matching TRBD2. V shed 4 bases, J shed 3 bases, and the junction held 2 bases outside the gene matches. The germline CDR1 and CDR2 sequences are ENHRY and SYGVKD. This CDR3 has 16 amino acids. CDR3 nucleotides: TGTGCCATCAGTGGGACTAGCGGGAGGGAAACAGATACGCAGTATTTT. This gives the protein CAISGTSGRETDTQYF.

The chain combines TRBV11-1 with TRBJ1-2, with 8 bases fitting TRBD1. Germline V gives CDR1 SGHAT, CDR2 FQDESV (reference sequence). This CDR3 is built from 15 residues. V trimming: 5 bases; J trimming: 4 bases; junction bases outside the gene matches: 9. CDR3 coding DNA: TGTGCCAGCAGCGAGTACAGGGGGAGCTCCTATGGCTACACCTTC. This encodes CASSEYRGSSYGYTF.

V gene TRBV3-1 (or the pseudogene TRBV3-2) combines with J gene TRBJ1-3; D is uncertain. V was trimmed by 1 base and J by 9 bases, leaving 7 bases between them. The CDR3 sequence is 12 residues long. The germline V gene has CDR1 LGHDT and CDR2 YNNKEL (reference sequence). The CDR3 bases are TGTGCCAGCAGCCAAGCGGAGGGCACCATATATTTT. Translating gives CASSQAEGTIYF.

The rearrangement links TRBV3-1 (or the pseudogene TRBV3-2) to TRBJ1-6; D not resolved. Trimming stripped 1 base from V and 6 bases from J, with 4 bases between. CDR1 and CDR2 (germline): LGHDT, YNNKEL (reference sequence). The CDR3 extends over 13 amino acids. CDR3 DNA sequence: TGTGCCAGCAGCCAAGGGGGTAATTCACCCCTCCACTTT. Translating gives CASSQGGNSPLHF.

The rearrangement uses TRBV7-9 and TRBJ2-1; possible D gene TRBD2, 6 bases. The germline gives CDR1 SEHNR, CDR2 FQNEAQ (reference sequence). Trimming left V 5 bases short and J 4 bases short, with 12 bases between. CDR3 length: 14 amino acids. The CDR3 coding sequence is TGTGCCAGCAGCCGAGGCGGGGCTTACAATGAGCAGTTCTTC. It yields the protein CASSRGGAYNEQFF. The full variable domain, with the rest looked up from reference TRBV7-9 and TRBJ2-1, is DTGVSQNPRHKITKRGQNVTFRCDPISEHNRLYWYRQTLGQGPEFLTYFQNEAQLEKSRLLSDRFSAERPKGSFSTLEIQRTEQGDSAMYLCASSRGGAYNEQFFGPGTRLTVL.

The chain couples TRBV4-2 to TRBJ2-1; TRBD2 is a possible D gene (5 bases). CDR1 LGHNA and CDR2 YNFKEQ come from the germline V gene. V was trimmed by 0 bases and J by 2 bases, leaving 14 bases between them. This CDR3 is 17 amino acids long. CDR3 sequence (DNA): TGTGCCAGCAGCCAAGACGGGGAAGTAAACCCCTACAATGAGCAGTTCTTC. It specifies CASSQDGEVNPYNEQFF.

This rearrangement joins TRBV9 to TRBJ2-3; D might be TRBD1 (6 bases). CDR3 size: 18 residues. V was clipped by 3 bases and J by 2 bases, with 22 bases between them. Germline loops: CDR1 SGDLS, CDR2 YYNGEE. CDR3 nucleotides: TGTGCCAGCAGCGACGGGGCTGGAAACAGGGCTTACACAGATACGCAGTATTTT. Encoded protein: CASSDGAGNRAYTDTQYF.